Shown below are 23 T cell receptor beta chains from a single sample sequenced in a study of cytomegalovirus exposure and HLA in healthy donors. The PCR used 60 Vbeta and 13 Jbeta primers. Generated by immunoSEQ multiplex PCR, the TCRdb table keeps only in-frame clones and is missing some. The table shows tens of thousands of clones, with around 80% occurring only once. The sequencing sample was made of PBMCs. These receptors all come from a male donor in good health and CMV-seropositive.

This chain joins TRBV7-9 and TRBJ2-1; 13 nucleotides line up with TRBD2. The J segment lost 7 bases and the V segment lost 5 bases, leaving 8 bases of the junction unmatched. This CDR3 is built from 16 residues. Germline V lookup: CDR1 SEHNR, CDR2 FQNEAQ (reference sequence). The CDR3 is CASSQRTSGSGNEQFF. The CDR3, as DNA: TGTGCCAGCAGCCAGCGGACTAGCGGGAGCGGAAATGAGCAGTTCTTC.

The chain carries TRBV11-3 and TRBJ2-7; D unresolved. This CDR3 has 13 residues. Per the germline V gene, CDR1 is SGHNT and CDR2 is YENEEA. V shed 2 bases and J shed 2 bases, with 7 bases lying between them. In DNA, the CDR3 is TGTGCCAGCAGCTTAAGTCCTACCTACGAGCAGTACTTC. Translating gives CASSLSPTYEQYF.

The table lists this clone with a few counts. The chain couples TRBV7-2 to TRBJ2-3; 8 bases are a match to TRBD2. Germline V lookup: CDR1 SGHTA, CDR2 FQGNSA. The length of the CDR3 is 17 residues. With 3 bases clipped from V and 0 bases from J, the junction kept 8 bases outside the gene matches. CDR3 sequence: CASSLKVAGLSTDTQYF. For the CDR3, the DNA is TGTGCCAGCAGCTTGAAGGTAGCGGGACTAAGCACAGATACGCAGTATTTT.

This chain uses TRBV7-9 with TRBJ1-2; 8 bases agree with TRBD1. V shed 4 bases and J 0 bases; nucleotides not matched to a gene: 4. Germline CDR1 is SEHNR and CDR2 is FQNEAQ (reference sequence). The CDR3 has 15 residues. CDR3 DNA: TGTGCCAGCAGCTCCGGACAGGGACCTAACTATGGCTACACCTTC. This encodes CASSSGQGPNYGYTF.

The chain uses TRBV4-1 and TRBJ2-7, with 9 bases that match TRBD1. CDR3 size: 12 residues. J gave up 10 bases and V 4 bases, and 5 bases lay outside the gene matches. Germline V gene data show CDR1 as MGHRA and CDR2 as YSYEKL. Here the CDR3 reads CASSLGTGKQYF. The CDR3 DNA reads as TGCGCCAGCAGCCTAGGGACAGGGAAACAGTACTTC.

The genes are TRBV18 and TRBJ2-5; 14 bases agree with TRBD2. CDR1 and CDR2 from the germline V gene are KGHSH and LQKENI. The CDR3 extends over 15 amino acids. Trimming removed 5 bases from V and 5 bases from J; junction bases left unmatched: 4. CDR3: CASSGTSGSTETQYF. In DNA, the CDR3 is TGTGCCAGCTCAGGGACTAGCGGGAGCACTGAGACCCAGTACTTC.

Only one count was recorded for this clone. The chain recombines TRBV13 with TRBJ1-6; D might be TRBD1 (5 bases). The CDR3 contains 15 residues. In germline, CDR1 is PRHDT, CDR2 FYEKMQ (reference sequence). Trimming pared 2 bases from V and 4 bases from J, leaving 9 bases between. CDR3 residues: CASSLSQVYNSPLHF. The DNA of the CDR3 is TGTGCCAGCAGCTTATCACAGGTGTATAATTCACCCCTCCACTTT.

This rearrangement joins TRBV29-1 to TRBJ1-2; D uncertain. Germline V gene data show CDR1 as SQVTM and CDR2 as ANQGSEA. V was shortened by 0 bases and J by 8 bases, with 13 bases between the two germline ends. This CDR3 spans 13 amino acids. The CDR3 spells CSVEDRGYEGYTF. Here the CDR3 DNA reads TGCAGCGTTGAAGATCGAGGTTATGAAGGCTACACCTTC.

The J gene is TRBJ2-2, the V gene TRBV2; unclear D gene. Trimming shortened V by 5 bases and J by 5 bases, and 12 bases separated the two germline ends. There are 14 residues in the CDR3. The germline gives CDR1 SNHLY, CDR2 FYNNEI. CDR3 nucleotide sequence: TGTGCCAGCAGTATTAAATTGGAGACCGGGGAGCTGTTTTTT. Protein: CASSIKLETGELFF.

With respect to this clone: This CDR3 is also generated by other DNA sequences in the sample. The V gene is TRBV30, the J gene TRBJ2-7; TRBD1 aligns across 9 bases. The junction had 3 bases not matched to a gene; V was cut back by 5 bases and J by 1 base. This CDR3 has 13 amino acids. Germline CDR1 reads GTSNPN; CDR2 reads SVGIG (reference sequence). The DNA of the CDR3 is TGTGCCTGGGGGACAGGGACATCCTACGAGCAGTACTTC. Protein product: CAWGTGTSYEQYF.

J is TRBJ2-1 and V is TRBV5-1; tentative D call: TRBD2 (6 bases). CDR1 SGHRS and CDR2 YFSETQ come from the germline V gene. This CDR3 contains 16 residues. Deletions cut 5 bases from V and 1 base from J, with 16 bases between. The CDR3 nucleotides are TGCGCCAGCAGTTTTCTCCAGGGAGGTTCCTACAATGAGCAGTTCTTC. Protein sequence: CASSFLQGGSYNEQFF.

The chain recombines TRBV27 with TRBJ2-3, with TRBD2 matching over 7 bases. Germline-derived CDR1 and CDR2 are MNHEY and SMNVEV (reference sequence). The trim removed 5 bases at V and 4 bases at J, leaving 12 bases unmatched. The CDR3 totals 16 residues. The CDR3 nucleotides are TGTGCCAGCAGTCTCTTTGGGGGAGGGCCGCCAGATACGCAGTATTTT. This sequence encodes CASSLFGGGPPDTQYF.

CDR3 region: CASSPGRGNYGYTF. The CDR3 coding sequence is TGTGCCAGCAGCCCGGGTCGGGGAAACTATGGCTACACCTTC. J is TRBJ1-2 and V is TRBV6-4, with unresolved D. The CDR3 runs 14 residues. V lost 6 bases and J 2 bases, leaving 13 bases between the germline ends. Per germline, CDR1 MRHNA and CDR2 SNTAGT.

This chain joins TRBV6-5 and TRBJ2-4; D perhaps matches TRBD1 (6 bases). V lost 2 bases and J 4 bases, leaving 9 bases between the germline ends. Germline assignment: CDR1 MNHEY and CDR2 SVGAGI. This CDR3 comprises 14 residues. DNA of the CDR3: TGTGCCAGCAGTTACGGGGGCACTAAAAACATTCAGTACTTC. Protein: CASSYGGTKNIQYF.

This clone was observed a few times. The gene calls are TRBV30 and TRBJ2-1, with D possibly TRBD2 on 6 matching bases. The ends were cut back, 2 bases at V and 1 base at J, with 24 bases in the middle. The CDR3 spans 19 residues. Germline V gives CDR1 GTSNPN, CDR2 SVGIG (reference sequence). Here the CDR3 reads CAWSPPRVSGPWSYNEQFF. The CDR3 region has the DNA TGTGCCTGGAGTCCCCCCAGGGTTAGCGGTCCGTGGTCCTACAATGAGCAGTTCTTC.

The V call is TRBV6-6, the J call TRBJ1-5; TRBD1 aligns across 9 bases. The CDR3 sequence is 16 residues long. V lost 3 bases, J lost 4 bases, and 7 bases stayed unmatched. Germline CDR1 MNHNY, CDR2 SVGAGI (reference sequence). CDR3 DNA sequence: TGTGCCAGCAGTTATTTTTTACAGGGGGCGAATCAGCCCCAGCATTTT. Its translation is CASSYFLQGANQPQHF.

This rearrangement joins TRBV5-1 to TRBJ2-5; D call uncertain. Looked up from germline, CDR1 is SGHRS and CDR2 is YFSETQ. V was trimmed by 0 bases and J by 2 bases, leaving 8 bases between them. The CDR3 is 14 residues long. CDR3 protein: CASSLVGRQETQYF. CDR3 nucleotides: TGCGCCAGCAGCTTGGTGGGCAGGCAAGAGACCCAGTACTTC.

The V gene is TRBV6-5, the J gene TRBJ1-2, with D possibly being TRBD1 (6 bases). CDR1 and CDR2 (germline): MNHEY, SVGAGI. The CDR3 consists of 14 residues. V lost 0 bases and J 5 bases, leaving 10 bases between the germline ends. The CDR3 region is CASSYSGGRYGYTF. CDR3 nucleotides: TGTGCCAGCAGTTACTCCGGGGGGCGATATGGCTACACCTTC.

This rearrangement joins TRBV2 to TRBJ1-5, with D unclear. CDR3 length: 13 amino acids. Deletions cut 6 bases from V and 4 bases from J, with 10 bases between. The V gene's germline CDR1 is SNHLY and CDR2 FYNNEI. CDR3 sequence: CASRRHGNQPQHF. In nucleotides, the CDR3 is TGTGCCAGCAGGCGACACGGTAATCAGCCCCAGCATTTT.

This rearrangement joins TRBV7-2 to TRBJ2-7; 10 bases match TRBD2. The CDR3 is 18 amino acids. J gave up 5 bases and V 4 bases, and 17 bases lay outside the gene matches. Germline CDR1 is SGHTA and CDR2 is FQGNSA. CDR3 coding DNA: TGTGCCAGCAGCTACCAACCCGCAGCGGGAGGGCCGATCCACGAGCAGTACTTC. Its translation is CASSYQPAAGGPIHEQYF.

The chain joins TRBV18 to TRBJ2-5; D may be TRBD1 (5 bases). Trimming removed 4 bases at V and 1 base at J, with 7 bases between. Per germline, CDR1 KGHSH and CDR2 LQKENI. The CDR3 loop spans 13 amino acids. CDR3 sequence: CASSLTVQETQYF. The CDR3 DNA sequence: TGTGCCAGCTCACTGACAGTCCAAGAGACCCAGTACTTC.

Notes on this clone: One end of the junction does not line up with germline, which may come from a read error. The chain joins TRBV27 to TRBJ1-1; 9 nucleotides match TRBD1. Germline CDR1 is MNHEY and CDR2 is SMNVEV (reference sequence). The CDR3 spans 12 residues. The CDR3 loop is CASSLLGTGWIF. CDR3 nucleotides: TGTGCCAGCAGTTTATTAGGGACAGGGTGGATCTTT.

This sequence joins TRBV7-6 and TRBJ2-1; 7 bases align to TRBD1. CDR3 length: 15 amino acids. V shed 5 bases and J 9 bases; nucleotides not matched to a gene: 13. Germline CDR1 is SGHVS and CDR2 is FNYEAQ. CDR3: CASSARQGSSVEQFF. Here the CDR3 DNA reads TGTGCCAGCAGCGCGAGACAGGGATCATCAGTTGAGCAGTTCTTC. Filled out from reference TRBV7-6 and TRBJ2-1, the complete variable domain reads GAGVSQSPRYKVTKRGQDVALRCDPISGHVSLYWYRQALGQGPEFLTYFNYEAQQDKSGLPNDRFSAERPEGSISTLTIQRTEQRDSAMYRCASSARQGSSVEQFFGPGTRLTVL.